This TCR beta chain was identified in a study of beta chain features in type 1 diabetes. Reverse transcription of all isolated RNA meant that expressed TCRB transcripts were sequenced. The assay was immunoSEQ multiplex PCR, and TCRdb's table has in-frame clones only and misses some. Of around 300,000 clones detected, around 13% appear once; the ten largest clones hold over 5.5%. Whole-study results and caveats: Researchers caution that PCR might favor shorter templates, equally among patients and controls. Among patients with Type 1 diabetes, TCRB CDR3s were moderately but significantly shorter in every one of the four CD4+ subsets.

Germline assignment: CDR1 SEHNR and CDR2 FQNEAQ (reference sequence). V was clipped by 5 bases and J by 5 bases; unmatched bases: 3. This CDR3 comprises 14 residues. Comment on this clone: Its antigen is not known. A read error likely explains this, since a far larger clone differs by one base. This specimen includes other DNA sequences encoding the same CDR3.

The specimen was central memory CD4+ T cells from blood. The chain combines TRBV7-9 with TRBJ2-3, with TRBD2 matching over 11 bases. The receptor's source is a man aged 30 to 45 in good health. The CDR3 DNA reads TGTGCCAGCAGCGCAACTAGCGGGAGAGATACGCAGTATTTT. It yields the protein CASSATSGRDTQYF. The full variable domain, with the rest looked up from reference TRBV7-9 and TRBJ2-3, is DTGVSQNPRHKITKRGQNVTFRCDPISEHNRLYWYRQTLGQGPEFLTYFQNEAQLEKSRLLSDRFSAERPKGSFSTLEIQRTEQGDSAMYLCASSATSGRDTQYFGPGTRLTVL.